The rows below give T cell receptor beta chains drawn from one sample of a study of regulatory T cells in long-lasting Graves disease. MiXCR was run by TCRdb on the multiplex PCR reads, yielding one entry per CDR3 protein. In the table there are 450,000 to 600,000 distinct CDR3 sequences, 15% to 20% of which are singletons. These same data were also listed under a study on T cells in Graves' hyperthyroidism and ophthalmopathy.

The sequencing here drew on peripheral blood mononuclear cells (PBMCs), taken at new diagnosis, from a patient treated with antithyroid drugs. All receptors come from a man in his forties or fifties with Graves disease. Each CDR3 is given with its conserved first and last residue. The D gene is left open where the match is weak. Size is omitted from some rows. Given values are once, few, many or a class for expanded clones.

j_call | d_call | clone_size | cdr3_length | v_call | cdr3_nt | cdr3_aa
TRBJ2-4 | TRBD2 | . | 18 | TRBV12-3/TRBV12-4 | TGTGCCAGCAGTTTAAAGTGGAGACTAGCGGGAGTACTGGGCATTCAGTACTTC | CASSLKWRLAGVLGIQYF
TRBJ2-7 | . | few | 16 | TRBV19 | TGTGCCAGTAGTGCGACGCGGGGGCGATACTCCTACGAGCAGTACTTC | CASSATRGRYSYEQYF
TRBJ2-7 | TRBD1 | few | 14 | TRBV20-1 | TGCAGTGCCTCGGACAGGACAAGCTCCTACGAGCAGTACTTC | CSASDRTSSYEQYF
TRBJ2-3 | TRBD2 | . | 14 | TRBV19 | TGTGCCAGTAGTCTGACTAGCGACACAGATACGCAGTATTTT | CASSLTSDTDTQYF
TRBJ2-1 | . | many | 16 | TRBV28 | TGTGCCAGCAGTCCGCCGGTATGGTTCAGGTACAATGAGCAGTTCTTC | CASSPPVWFRYNEQFF
TRBJ2-2 | . | few | 15 | TRBV14 | TGTGCCAGCAGCCAAGGGGGGAGATCTACCGGGGAGCTGTTTTTT | CASSQGGRSTGELFF
TRBJ1-4 | . | few | 13 | TRBV12-3/TRBV12-4 | TGTGCCAGCAGTTTCTGGGGGGGTGAAAAACTGTTTTTT | CASSFWGGEKLFF
TRBJ2-2 | TRBD2 | many | 15 | TRBV28 | TGTGCCAGCAGAGAACTAGCGGGAGGGATCGGGGAGCTGTTTTTT | CASRELAGGIGELFF
TRBJ2-7 | TRBD1 | few | 15 | TRBV19 | TGTGCCAGTAGTACCCCGGGACAGAGTACCTACGAGCAGTACTTC | CASSTPGQSTYEQYF
TRBJ2-2 | TRBD1 | many | 16 | TRBV6-1 | TGTGCCAGCAGCCAGACAGGGGCCGCCGGGACCGGGGAGCTGTTTTTT | CASSQTGAAGTGELFF
TRBJ1-5 | TRBD1 | . | 16 | TRBV12-3/TRBV12-4 | TGTGCCAGCAGTCTGACAGGGGTTTTTAGCAATCAGCCCCAGCATTTT | CASSLTGVFSNQPQHF
TRBJ2-7 | . | few | 14 | TRBV4-2 | TGTGCCAGCAGCCAAGAACCACGTACCTACGAGCAGCACTTC | CASSQEPRTYEQHF
TRBJ2-5 | . | . | 14 | TRBV28 | TGTGCCAGCGACCCCGGGACACCTGAAGAGACCCAGTACTTC | CASDPGTPEETQYF
TRBJ2-7 | . | many | 14 | TRBV9 | TGTGCCAGCAGCGTGGCGGAGAGCTCCTACGAGCAGTACTTC | CASSVAESSYEQYF
TRBJ2-7 | TRBD2 | many | 15 | TRBV28 | TGTGCCAGCTTTACGCTAGCGGGAGGCACCTACGAGCAGTACTTC | CASFTLAGGTYEQYF
TRBJ1-5 | . | many | 14 | TRBV28 | TGTGCCAGCAGTCCGGGGGGGGTTAGGAAGCCCCAGCATTTT | CASSPGGVRKPQHF
TRBJ1-1 | . | many | 13 | TRBV28 | TGTGCCAGCAAGGAGGACGGGGACACTGAAGCTTTCTTT | CASKEDGDTEAFF
TRBJ1-5 | TRBD1 | many | 16 | TRBV15 | TGTGCCACCAGCGATGGCGGACAGGGTACCAATCAGCCCCAGCATTTT | CATSDGGQGTNQPQHF
TRBJ1-6 | . | few | 16 | TRBV6-2/TRBV6-3 | TGTGCCAGCAGTGTTGCGGGAGACAGTTATAATTCACCCCTCCACTTT | CASSVAGDSYNSPLHF
TRBJ2-5 | TRBD2 | few | 15 | TRBV5-1 | TGCGCCAGCAGCCGGGGTAGCGGGCACCAAGAGACCCAGTACTTC | CASSRGSGHQETQYF
TRBJ2-7 | TRBD2 | many | 15 | TRBV2 | TGTGCCAGCAGTGAAAGGGGTAGCGGGAGGTACGAGCAGTACTTC | CASSERGSGRYEQYF
TRBJ1-2 | . | . | 13 | TRBV10-3 | TGTGCCATCTCCAGGGAAACTAACTATGGCTACACCTTC | CAISRETNYGYTF